Listed here are 15 T cell receptor beta chains from one sample, sequenced in a study of blood T cell dynamics during melanoma immunotherapy. Assay: immunoSEQ multiplex PCR; the TCRdb copy retains only in-frame clones and omits some. The sample yields roughly 30,000 clones, approximately 88% seen once. The sample's time point: week 3, after first cycle of checkpoint inhibitor. The sample consisted of blood, taken from a patient treated with checkpoint blockade. The origin of the receptors is a human donor with melanoma.

This rearrangement joins TRBV5-1 to TRBJ1-1; possible D gene TRBD1, 6 bases. Germline CDR1 SGHRS, CDR2 YFSETQ. The V end lost 10 bases, the J end lost 1 base, and 14 bases lay between the germline ends. The CDR3 totals 13 residues. CDR3 in amino acids: CAGIDRRNTEAFF. CDR3 DNA: TGCGCCGGGATCGACAGGCGGAACACTGAAGCTTTCTTT.

In DNA form, the CDR3 reads TGTGCCAGCAGCTTAGCTTCGGGAGCCAGTAGAAACACTGAAGCTTTCTTT. This gives the protein CASSLASGASRNTEAFF. The chain carries TRBV7-8 and TRBJ1-1; D is undetermined. The CDR3 loop spans 17 amino acids. Trimming shortened V by 0 bases and J by 2 bases, and 16 bases separated the two germline ends. Germline V gives CDR1 SGHVS, CDR2 FQNEAQ.

The V and J genes are TRBV14 and TRBJ1-1; D is unclear. Trimming took 4 bases from V and 0 from J, leaving 12 bases between them. Germline CDR1 reads SGHDN; CDR2 reads FVKESK. The CDR3 contains 15 residues. CDR3 nucleotides: TGTGCCAGCAGCCGTTCGACCGGCATGAACACTGAAGCTTTCTTT. The encoded protein is CASSRSTGMNTEAFF.

The rearrangement joins TRBV10-3 to TRBJ2-3, with 11 bases lining up with TRBD1. CDR1 and CDR2 (germline): ENHRY, SYGVKD. The junction had 3 bases not matched to a gene; V was cut back by 0 bases and J by 4 bases. This CDR3 has 16 residues. CDR3 in amino acids: CAISESWTGGADTQYF. CDR3 DNA: TGTGCCATCAGTGAGTCTTGGACAGGGGGCGCAGATACGCAGTATTTT.

V is TRBV18 and J is TRBJ2-2; 7 nucleotides agree with TRBD2. The J segment lost 1 base and the V segment lost 2 bases, leaving 4 bases of the junction unmatched. This CDR3 has 16 residues. Germline CDR1 and CDR2: KGHSH and LQKENI. This CDR3 reads CASSPKASGNTGELFF. The CDR3 DNA is TGTGCCAGCTCACCAAAGGCTAGCGGGAACACCGGGGAGCTGTTTTTT.

This chain joins TRBV4-1 and TRBJ1-3, with D possibly matching TRBD1 (5 bases). V lost 5 bases and J 4 bases, leaving 12 bases between the germline ends. The CDR3 spans 14 residues. Germline loops: CDR1 MGHRA, CDR2 YSYEKL. This chain's CDR3 is CASSLQAAGNTIYF. In DNA form, the CDR3 reads TGCGCCAGCAGCTTACAGGCCGCCGGAAACACCATATATTTT.

This clone appeared a single time. The chain carries TRBV10-3 and TRBJ1-1; D is unresolved. V lost 4 bases, J lost 1 base, and 7 bases lay in between. Germline-derived CDR1 and CDR2 are ENHRY and SYGVKD. The length of the CDR3 is 13 residues. CDR3 in DNA: TGTGCCATCAGTGCAGAACCGAACACTGAAGCTTTCTTT. This encodes CAISAEPNTEAFF.

The CDR3 coding sequence is TGCGCCAGCAGCGAGACAGGGACTAGCACAGATACGCAGTATTTT. Translating it yields CASSETGTSTDTQYF. The chain carries TRBV5-1 and TRBJ2-3, with D perhaps matching TRBD1 (7 bases). This CDR3 is built from 15 residues. Trimming took off 4 bases at V and 0 bases at J, with 12 bases between the two ends. Per germline, CDR1 SGHRS and CDR2 YFSETQ.

The chain is built from TRBV30 and TRBJ1-5; TRBD1 agrees at 7 bases. This CDR3 is built from 15 residues. Trimming removed 2 bases from V and 0 bases from J; junction bases left unmatched: 4. Germline assignment: CDR1 GTSNPN and CDR2 SVGIG (reference sequence). CDR3 region: CAWSPGGSSNQPQHF. Here the CDR3 DNA reads TGTGCCTGGAGTCCAGGGGGGAGTAGCAATCAGCCCCAGCATTTT.

The chain recombines TRBV30 with TRBJ2-5, with TRBD2 matching over 8 bases. CDR1 is GTSNPN and CDR2 is SVGIG in the germline V gene (reference sequence). The trim removed 6 bases at V and 2 bases at J, leaving 5 bases unmatched. CDR3 length equals 13 residues. The CDR3 sequence: CACSGLVQETQYF. The CDR3 DNA follows: TGTGCCTGTTCGGGACTAGTTCAAGAGACCCAGTACTTC.

This chain uses TRBV11-2 with TRBJ2-7; 10 bases align to TRBD1. The CDR3 is made up of 14 amino acids. The junction had 6 bases not matched to a gene; V was cut back by 5 bases and J by 5 bases. Germline-derived CDR1 and CDR2 are SGHAT and FQNNGV. CDR3 protein: CASSPGQGSNEQYF. The CDR3 nucleotides read TGTGCCAGCAGCCCGGGACAGGGGAGCAACGAGCAGTACTTC.

The chain employs TRBV10-1 and TRBJ2-7, with D perhaps matching TRBD1 (6 bases). Trimming cost V 5 bases and J 5 bases, with 16 bases left between them. CDR1 WNHNN and CDR2 SYGVQD come from the germline V gene (reference sequence). This CDR3 spans 14 amino acids. The CDR3 DNA follows: TGCGCCAGCAGTACTGCCCGGGACATCAACGAGCAGTACTTC. Translating it yields CASSTARDINEQYF.

This clone was counted once. The CDR3 DNA is TGTGCCAGCTCACCAGGTAGCGAGCAGACCCAGTACTTC. This codes for CASSPGSEQTQYF. The rearrangement joins TRBV18 to TRBJ2-5; TRBD2 is a possible D gene (5 bases). The CDR3 runs 13 residues. Germline V gene sequence: CDR1 KGHSH, CDR2 LQKENI. V was trimmed by 2 bases and J by 6 bases, leaving 10 bases between them.

The V gene is TRBV7-8, the J gene TRBJ1-1, with D perhaps matching TRBD1 (5 bases). The V gene's germline CDR1 is SGHVS and CDR2 FQNEAQ. Trimming removed 1 base at V and 10 bases at J, with 10 bases between. This CDR3 region has 12 residues. CDR3 sequence reads: CASSLEGRTAFF. Written as DNA, the CDR3 is TGTGCCAGCAGCTTAGAGGGACGGACAGCTTTCTTT.

The chain recombines TRBV5-1 with TRBJ1-4, with TRBD1 as a possible D gene (6 bases). CDR1 and CDR2 (germline): SGHRS, YFSETQ. The CDR3 has 16 residues. The germline V and J ends were trimmed by 7 bases and 3 bases, with 19 bases remaining between them. CDR3 coding DNA: TGCGCCAGCCAGCTCCAGGGGCCAGGGGCTAATGAAAAACTGTTTTTT. Translating it yields CASQLQGPGANEKLFF. Full variable domain (remainder filled in from reference TRBV5-1 and TRBJ1-4): KAGVTQTPRYLIKTRGQQVTLSCSPISGHRSVSWYQQTPGQGLQFLFEYFSETQRNKGNFPGRFSGRQFSNSRSEMNVSTLELGDSALYLCASQLQGPGANEKLFFGSGTQLSVL.